One TCR beta chain is described in this entry. Produced via immunoSEQ multiplex PCR; TCRdb's table is partial and in-frame only. The data show 85,000 to 130,000 clones, around 75% seen once. The CDR3 sequence is 17 residues long. Germline V gives CDR1 MNHEY, CDR2 SVGEGT. The trim removed 2 bases at V and 8 bases at J, leaving 14 bases unmatched. These data belong to a study of blood T cell repertoires in COVID-19. Sequencing used peripheral blood. V usage is TRBV6-2 or TRBV6-3 and J usage is TRBJ2-1; the match to TRBD1 covers 8 bases. The receptor was derived from a human donor with acute or convalescent COVID-19. The donor label of this sample is uncertain. CDR3 DNA sequence: TGTGCCAGCAGTTACCCGACCCGGGGACAGGAGAACTATGAGCAGTTCTTC. This codes for CASSYPTRGQENYEQFF.